One sample yielded the 3 T cell receptor beta chains listed below, sequenced in a study of blood T cell repertoires in COVID-19. TCRdb's table, derived via immunoSEQ multiplex PCR, lists solely in-frame clones and lacks some. This table has more than 85,000 clones, 70% to 90% appearing once. The sample was peripheral blood. The receptors come from a woman between 45 and 60 years old with acute or convalescent COVID-19.

The V and J genes are TRBV6-5 and TRBJ1-1, with D tentatively TRBD1 (6 bases). Germline CDR1 is MNHEY and CDR2 is SVGAGI. CDR3 size: 15 residues. Trimming took off 6 bases at V and 5 bases at J, with 19 bases between the two ends. The CDR3 reads CASRTLGQIGTEAFF. CDR3 sequence (DNA): TGTGCCAGCAGAACCCTAGGACAGATCGGAACTGAAGCTTTCTTT.

V is TRBV5-1 and J is TRBJ1-1; possible D gene TRBD1, 5 bases. The germline V and J ends were trimmed by 3 bases and 4 bases, with 10 bases remaining between them. CDR1 is SGHRS and CDR2 is YFSETQ in the germline V gene. The CDR3 has 13 amino acids. The CDR3 loop is CASSSDTFTEAFF. The CDR3 DNA sequence: TGCGCCAGCAGCTCGGACACCTTCACTGAAGCTTTCTTT.

The rearrangement joins TRBV2 to TRBJ2-7; TRBD1 might be the D (6 bases). The CDR3 extends over 12 amino acids. The germline gives CDR1 SNHLY, CDR2 FYNNEI. The V gene lost 8 bases and the J gene lost 0 bases, with 8 bases spanning the gap. The CDR3 reads CASAGDSYEQYF. The DNA for the CDR3 is TGTGCCAGCGCAGGGGACTCCTACGAGCAGTACTTC.